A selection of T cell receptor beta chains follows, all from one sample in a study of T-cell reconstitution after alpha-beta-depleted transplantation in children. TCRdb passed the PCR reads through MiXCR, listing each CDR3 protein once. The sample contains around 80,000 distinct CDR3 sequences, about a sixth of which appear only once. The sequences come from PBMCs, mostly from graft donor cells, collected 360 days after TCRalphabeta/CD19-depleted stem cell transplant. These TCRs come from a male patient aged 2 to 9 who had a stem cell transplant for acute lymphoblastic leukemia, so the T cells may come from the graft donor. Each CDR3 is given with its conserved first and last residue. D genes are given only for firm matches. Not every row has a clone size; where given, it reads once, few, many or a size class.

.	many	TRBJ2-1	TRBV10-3	TGTGCCATCAGTGACGGGGGCTTTGTCTACAATGAGCAGTTCTTC	CAISDGGFVYNEQFF
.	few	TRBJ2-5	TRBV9	TGTGCCAGCAGCGTAGGTCCCCAAGAGACCCAGTACTTC	CASSVGPQETQYF
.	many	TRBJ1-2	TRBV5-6	TGTGCCAGCAGTAGGACAGTCCCGATTCGGGGCTACACCTTC	CASSRTVPIRGYTF
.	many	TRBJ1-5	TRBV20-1	TGCAGTGCTAACAGGGTCGGCCAGCCCCAGCATTTT	CSANRVGQPQHF
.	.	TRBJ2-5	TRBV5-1	TGCGCCAGCAGCTTGGACAGCCTACGGGAGACCCAGTACTTC	CASSLDSLRETQYF
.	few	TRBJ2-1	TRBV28	TGTGCCACTTTTAGGACTCTTCCCCATGAGCAGTTCTTC	CATFRTLPHEQFF
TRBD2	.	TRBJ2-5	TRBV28	TGTGCCAGCAGTTTGGACCGACTAGCGGGAGGGGAGACCCAGTACTTC	CASSLDRLAGGETQYF
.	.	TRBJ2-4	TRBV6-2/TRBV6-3	TGTGCCAGCAGCTATCCCAAAAACATTCAGTACTTC	CASSYPKNIQYF
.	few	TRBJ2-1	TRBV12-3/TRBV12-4	TGTGCCAGCAGTTTTAGGGACAGGGGACTAGCGCCTTACAATGAGCAGTTCTTC	CASSFRDRGLAPYNEQFF
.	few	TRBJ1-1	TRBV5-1	TGCGCCAGCAGCTTGGAGTGGGGGGCGGTTACTGAAGCTTTCTTT	CASSLEWGAVTEAFF
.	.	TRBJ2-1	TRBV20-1	TGCAGTGCTAGAGATCTGAGACTGTCCTACAATGAGCAGTTCTTC	CSARDLRLSYNEQFF
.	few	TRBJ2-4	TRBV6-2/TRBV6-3	TGTGCCAGCAGCGAGGGACGGCCTCTTAAAAACATTCAGTACTTC	CASSEGRPLKNIQYF
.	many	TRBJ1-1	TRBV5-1	TGCGCCAGCAGCTTGCAGGCCGGGGGCACTGAAGCTTTCTTT	CASSLQAGGTEAFF
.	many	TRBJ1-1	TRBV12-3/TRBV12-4	TGTGCCAGCAGTTTAGCTGGGAGGACTGAAGCTTTCTTT	CASSLAGRTEAFF
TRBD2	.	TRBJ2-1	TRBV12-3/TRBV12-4	TGTGCCAGCAGTTTAATTAGGACTAGCGGCTACAATGAGCAGTTCTTC	CASSLIRTSGYNEQFF
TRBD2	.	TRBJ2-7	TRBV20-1	TGCAGTGCTAGAGATAGCGGGGGCAGCTCCTACGAGCAGTACTTC	CSARDSGGSSYEQYF
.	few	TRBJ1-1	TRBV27	TGTGCCAGCAGTGCAGGGAGGACTGAAGCTTTCTTT	CASSAGRTEAFF
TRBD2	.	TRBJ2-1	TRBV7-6	TGTGCCAGCAGCAGGGGACTAGCGGGAGGACCGAGCTCCTACAATGAGCAGTTCTTC	CASSRGLAGGPSSYNEQFF
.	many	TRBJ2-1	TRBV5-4	TGTGCCAGCAGCTTGCCCGGATCTACAATGCAGCAGTTCTTC	CASSLPGSTMQQFF
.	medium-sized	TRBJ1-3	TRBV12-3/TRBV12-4	TGTGCCAGCAGTCCTACGAAGGGGGGGGGAGGAAACACCATATATTTT	CASSPTKGGGGNTIYF
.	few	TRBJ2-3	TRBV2	TGTGCCAGCAGTCCTAGGATCCCTAGCACAGATACGCAGTATTTT	CASSPRIPSTDTQYF
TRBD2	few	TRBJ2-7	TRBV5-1	TGCGCCAGCAGCTTAGGAAGTAGCGGGAGTTTCTACGAGCAGTACTTC	CASSLGSSGSFYEQYF
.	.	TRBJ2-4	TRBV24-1	TGTGCCACCAGTGATTTCCTGGGACTAGCCAAAAACATTCAGTACTTC	CATSDFLGLAKNIQYF
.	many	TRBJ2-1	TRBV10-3	TGTGCCATCAGTGAGTTCCATGAGCAGTTCTTC	CAISEFHEQFF
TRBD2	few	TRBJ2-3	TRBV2	TGTGCCAGCCTCAGGGGGTTATTAGCGGGAGTGGATACGCAGTATTTT	CASLRGLLAGVDTQYF
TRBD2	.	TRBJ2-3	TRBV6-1	TGTGCCAGCAGAAGCAGCGGGAGAAGCACAGATACGCAGTATTTT	CASRSSGRSTDTQYF
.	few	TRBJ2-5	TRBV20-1	TGCAGCACAGTGTTCCAAGAGACCCAGTACTTC	CSTVFQETQYF
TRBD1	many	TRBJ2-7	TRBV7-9	TGTGCCAGCAGTGTCGACGGGACAGGGAACTCCTACGAGCAGTACTTC	CASSVDGTGNSYEQYF
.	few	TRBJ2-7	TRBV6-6	TGTGCCAGCAGTTACCTTGGATTCTACGAGCAGTACTTC	CASSYLGFYEQYF
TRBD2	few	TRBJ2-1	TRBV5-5	TGTGCCAGCAGCTCGGGGACTAGCGGGAGAAAGTTCTTC	CASSSGTSGRKFF
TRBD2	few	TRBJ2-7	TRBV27	TGTGCCAGCAGTTTAGAGGGACTAGCGGGAGGATCGGGCGAGCAGTACTTC	CASSLEGLAGGSGEQYF
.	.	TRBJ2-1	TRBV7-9	TGTGCCAGCAGCTTAGTTGAGGGGCAAAGAATTAATGAGCAGTTCTTC	CASSLVEGQRINEQFF
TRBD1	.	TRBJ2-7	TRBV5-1	TGCGCCAGCAGCCAGGACAGGCCTCCCTACGAGCAGTACTTC	CASSQDRPPYEQYF
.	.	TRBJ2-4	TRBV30	TGTGCCTGGAGTGTGGGAACCAAAAACATTCAGTACTTC	CAWSVGTKNIQYF
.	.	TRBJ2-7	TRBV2	TGTGCCAGCAGTGTTCCATATCAGCAGTACTTC	CASSVPYQQYF
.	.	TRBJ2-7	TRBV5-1	TGCGCCAGCGCCTCAACCCCCCAGGCTGCCTACGAGCAGTACTTC	CASASTPQAAYEQYF
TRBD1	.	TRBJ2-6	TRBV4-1	TGCGCCAGCAGCCTAGCCAGGGGGCAGTCTGGGGCCAACGTCCTGACTTTC	CASSLARGQSGANVLTF
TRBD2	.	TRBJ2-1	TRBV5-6	TGTGCCAGCAGCTCCGGACTAGCGGGAGGCTTGGGCAATGAGCAGTTCTTC	CASSSGLAGGLGNEQFF
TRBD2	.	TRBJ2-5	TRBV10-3	TGTACCTTCAGTTTAAAGATCGGTGGTAGCGGGTACCAAGAGACCCAGTACTTC	CTFSLKIGGSGYQETQYF
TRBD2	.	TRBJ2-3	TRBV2	TGTGCCAGCATGGGGAGGGTTTGGGATACGCAGTATTTT	CASMGRVWDTQYF
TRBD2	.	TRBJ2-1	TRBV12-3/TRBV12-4	TGTGCCAGCAGTTTAGGTCGGAAGCGGGAGGTAAACTCCTACAATGAGCAGTTCTTC	CASSLGRKREVNSYNEQFF
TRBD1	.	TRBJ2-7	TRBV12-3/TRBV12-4	TGTGCCAGCAGTTTTGGACAGGTCTACGAGCAGTACTTC	CASSFGQVYEQYF
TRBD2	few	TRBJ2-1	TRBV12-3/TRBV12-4	TGTGCCAGCAGTTTGGTTGCGGGAGTGGGCAATGAGCAGTTCTTC	CASSLVAGVGNEQFF
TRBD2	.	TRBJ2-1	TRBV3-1	TGTGCCAGCAGCCAAGTGGCTAGCGGTTACAATGAGCAGTTCTTC	CASSQVASGYNEQFF
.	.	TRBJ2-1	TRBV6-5	TGCCGTGGGGTTTGGCAGTTCTTC	CRGVWQFF
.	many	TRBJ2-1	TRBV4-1	TGCGCCAGCAGCCAAGATTGGGCTAGTACGGGAAATGAGCAGTTCTTC	CASSQDWASTGNEQFF
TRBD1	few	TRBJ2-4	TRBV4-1	TGCGCCAGCAGCCAAGATCTGGGACAGGAAAAAAACATTCAGTACTTC	CASSQDLGQEKNIQYF
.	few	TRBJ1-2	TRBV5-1	TGCGCCAGCAGCTTGGCCCGGGGGGTCCTTTATGGCTACACCTTC	CASSLARGVLYGYTF
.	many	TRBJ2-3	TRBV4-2	TGTGCCAGCAGCCAAGTTAACGTAGCGGACACAGATACGCAGTATTTT	CASSQVNVADTDTQYF
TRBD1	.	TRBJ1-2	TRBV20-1	TGCAGTGCTTCAGGGGGCGCATATGGCTACACCTTC	CSASGGAYGYTF
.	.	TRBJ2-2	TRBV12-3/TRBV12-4	TGTGCCAGCAGTCCTACATCCGCGAACACCGGGGAGCTGTTTTTT	CASSPTSANTGELFF
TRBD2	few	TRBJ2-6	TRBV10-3	TGTGCCATCAGTGAGACGGGACTAGCGGGAGTGGGCTCTGGGGCCAACGTCCTGACTTTC	CAISETGLAGVGSGANVLTF